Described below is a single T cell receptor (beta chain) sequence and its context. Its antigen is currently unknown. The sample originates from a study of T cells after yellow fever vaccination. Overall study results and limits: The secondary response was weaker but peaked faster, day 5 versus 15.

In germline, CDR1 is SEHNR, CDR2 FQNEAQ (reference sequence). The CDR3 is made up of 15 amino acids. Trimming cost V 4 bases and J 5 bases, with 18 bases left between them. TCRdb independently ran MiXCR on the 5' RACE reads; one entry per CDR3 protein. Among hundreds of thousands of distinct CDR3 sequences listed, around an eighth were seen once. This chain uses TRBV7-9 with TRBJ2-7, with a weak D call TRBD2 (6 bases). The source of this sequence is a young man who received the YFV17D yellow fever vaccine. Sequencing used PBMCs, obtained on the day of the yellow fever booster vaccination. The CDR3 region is CASSSPRDLGDEQYF. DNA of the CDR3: TGTGCCAGCAGCTCACCGCGGGACCTAGGCGACGAGCAGTACTTC. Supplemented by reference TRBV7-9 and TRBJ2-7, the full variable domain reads DTGVSQNPRHKITKRGQNVTFRCDPISEHNRLYWYRQTLGQGPEFLTYFQNEAQLEKSRLLSDRFSAERPKGSFSTLEIQRTEQGDSAMYLCASSSPRDLGDEQYFGPGTRLTVT.